The clone carrying this TCR beta chain was seen only a few times. One end of the junction does not line up with germline, which may come from a read error. The data stem from a study of blood T cells in healthy people across ages. A second PCR, run for about 6 to 11 cycles, used a sample-barcoded 5' primer plus a J-beta primer mix. From each sample, at least 3 million paired-end reads containing CDR3 were obtained. One entry per CDR3 protein, called by TCRdb with MiXCR from the 5' RACE reads. The sample lists roughly 550,000 distinct CDR3 sequences, around 24% seen once, with just over 8.5% in the top ten. The CDR3 runs 14 residues. Germline CDR1 and CDR2: SGHRS and YFSETQ. This same sample was also part of a study on T cells of mothers and their children.

The sequenced sample consisted of blood. This TCR was sampled from a boy aged 5-17 years in good health. The chain links TRBV5-1 to TRBJ2-5, with D unresolved. CDR3 residues: CASRTVAAQGTQYF. CDR3 sequence (DNA): TGCGCCAGCAGGACGGTCGCAGCTCAAGGGACCCAGTACTTC.